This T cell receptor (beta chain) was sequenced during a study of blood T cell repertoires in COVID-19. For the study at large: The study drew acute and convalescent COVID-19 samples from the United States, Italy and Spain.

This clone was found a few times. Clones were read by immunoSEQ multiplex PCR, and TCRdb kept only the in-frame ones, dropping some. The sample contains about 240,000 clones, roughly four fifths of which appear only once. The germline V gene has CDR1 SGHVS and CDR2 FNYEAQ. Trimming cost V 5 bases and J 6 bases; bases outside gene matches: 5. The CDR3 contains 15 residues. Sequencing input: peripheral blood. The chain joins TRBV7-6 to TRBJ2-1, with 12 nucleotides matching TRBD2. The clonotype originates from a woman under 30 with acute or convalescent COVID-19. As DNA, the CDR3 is TGTGCCAGCAGCGAAGGACTAGCGGGAAGCAATGAGCAGTTCTTC. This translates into CASSEGLAGSNEQFF.